A single sample is the source of the 3 T cell receptor beta chains below, sequenced in a study of blood T cell repertoires in COVID-19 (dated by TCRdb to 2020 to 2022). The library was built by means of the immunoSEQ multiplex PCR assay. This immuneACCESS table, as held by TCRdb, lists in-frame sequences with V and J called but not all clones. Of the missing ones, under half trace to an unresolved V gene in checked studies; the others have no known cause. The sample table records 150,000 or so clones; almost 85% of these occur just once. Of the sample, less than 15% falls within the top ten clones. Sequencing was carried out using peripheral blood. The receptors stem from a man between 18 and 29 years old with active or convalescent COVID-19.

The gene calls are TRBV18 and TRBJ2-2; 9 bases align to TRBD2. The length of the CDR3 is 18 residues. CDR1 KGHSH and CDR2 LQKENI come from the germline V gene. Trimming took 2 bases from V and 2 from J; bases not matched to a gene: 9. DNA of the CDR3: TGTGCCAGCTCACCAGAGGGTAGCGGGGGACCTAACACCGGGGAGCTGTTTTTT. It is translated as CASSPEGSGGPNTGELFF.

The rearrangement joins TRBV7-3 to TRBJ2-3; 8 positions match TRBD2. The V and J ends lost 6 bases and 2 bases, in that order; junction bases with no gene match: 7. The CDR3 sequence is 15 residues long. The V gene's germline CDR1 is SGHTA and CDR2 FQGTGA. The CDR3 nucleotides are TGTGCCAGCAGTACGGGACTAGGTTACACAGATACGCAGTATTTT. Amino acids: CASSTGLGYTDTQYF. The full variable domain, completed using reference TRBV7-3 and TRBJ2-3, is GAGVSQTPSNKVTEKGKYVELRCDPISGHTALYWYRQSLGQGPEFLIYFQGTGAADDSGLPNDRFFAVRPEGSVSTLKIQRTERGDSAVYLCASSTGLGYTDTQYFGPGTRLTVL.

V is TRBV5-1 and J is TRBJ2-3, with TRBD1 matching over 8 bases. The CDR3 has 14 residues. CDR1 SGHRS and CDR2 YFSETQ come from the germline V gene. After removal of 9 bases from V and 4 bases from J, the junction contained 10 bases not matched to a gene. CDR3 DNA: TGCGCCACCCGGGACAGGTCTAACTCAGATACGCAGTATTTT. It specifies CATRDRSNSDTQYF. Full variable domain (remainder filled in from reference TRBV5-1 and TRBJ2-3): KAGVTQTPRYLIKTRGQQVTLSCSPISGHRSVSWYQQTPGQGLQFLFEYFSETQRNKGNFPGRFSGRQFSNSRSEMNVSTLELGDSALYLCATRDRSNSDTQYFGPGTRLTVL.